This T cell receptor (beta chain) comes out of a study of T cells after posttransplantation cyclophosphamide. Study findings and constraints: Tissue-infiltrating T cells from skin or gut overlapped little with blood T cells. Donor CD8+ memory clones often dominated recipient blood repertoires at later times.

Method: immunoSEQ multiplex PCR; TCRdb's copy keeps in-frame clones and lacks some. The sample lists about 21,000 clones; nearly 99% were seen once. Germline lookup yields CDR1 SEHNR and CDR2 FQNEAQ (reference sequence). The J segment lost 0 bases and the V segment lost 8 bases, leaving 5 bases of the junction unmatched. This CDR3 spans 15 amino acids. In regard to this clone: Antigen unknown.

The V call is TRBV7-9, the J call TRBJ2-1; 9 bases agree with TRBD2. This sequence originates from a man aged 35 to 55 in good health, CMV-negative, and a related stem cell transplant donor. Sequenced material: naive CD8+ T cells sorted from PBMCs. DNA of the CDR3: TGTGCCAGCCCTAGCGGGGCAAGCTCCTACAATGAGCAGTTCTTC. It translates to CASPSGASSYNEQFF. Filled out from reference TRBV7-9 and TRBJ2-1, the complete variable domain reads DTGVSQNPRHKITKRGQNVTFRCDPISEHNRLYWYRQTLGQGPEFLTYFQNEAQLEKSRLLSDRFSAERPKGSFSTLEIQRTEQGDSAMYLCASPSGASSYNEQFFGPGTRLTVL.